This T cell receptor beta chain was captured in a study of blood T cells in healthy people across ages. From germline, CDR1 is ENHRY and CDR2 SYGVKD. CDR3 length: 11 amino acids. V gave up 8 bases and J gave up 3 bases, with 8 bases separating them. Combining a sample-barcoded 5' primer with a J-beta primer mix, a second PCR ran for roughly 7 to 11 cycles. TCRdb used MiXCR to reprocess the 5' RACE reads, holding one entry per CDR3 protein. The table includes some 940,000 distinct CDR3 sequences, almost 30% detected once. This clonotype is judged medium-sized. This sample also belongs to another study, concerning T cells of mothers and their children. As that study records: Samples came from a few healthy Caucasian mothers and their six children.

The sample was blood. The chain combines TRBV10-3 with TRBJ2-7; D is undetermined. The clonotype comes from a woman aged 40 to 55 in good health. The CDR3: CAIGDFYEQYF. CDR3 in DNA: TGTGCCATCGGCGATTTCTACGAGCAGTACTTC.